This TCR beta chain was identified in a study of OX40 agonist ivuxolimab in advanced cancers. CDR1 and CDR2 (germline): LNHDA, SQIVND (reference sequence). The CDR3 loop spans 13 amino acids. V gave up 7 bases and J gave up 4 bases; unmatched junction bases: 6. Blood got drawn at baseline, again on cycle 4 day 1, and then on cycle 7 day 1. Sequencing used immunoSEQ multiplex PCR; TCRdb keeps in-frame clones, though not all of them. The sample lists some 45,000 clones; roughly four fifths were seen once. This TCR was sampled from an adult with an advanced solid tumor such as melanoma, head and neck, liver or kidney cancer. V and J are TRBV19 and TRBJ1-2, with 7 bases fitting TRBD1. The material was CD4+ or CD8+ T cells sorted from blood, obtained in a trial of the OX40 agonist ivuxolimab. The CDR3 DNA reads TGTGCCAGTACCGTGGACAGGTTCTATGGCTACACCTTC. This gives the protein CASTVDRFYGYTF.